This TCR beta chain was identified in a study of shared clonotypes between healthy human individuals. Whole-study context: Three CD4 naive, three CD4 memory, two CD8 naive and one CD8 memory plate were used per donor. Whole-study results and caveats: Only blood was sampled; tissue repertoires likely differ.

Generated by immunoSEQ multiplex PCR, the TCRdb table keeps only in-frame clones and is missing some. Of roughly 1,500,000 clones in the sample, 98% were seen once. Germline V gene lookup returns CDR1 MNHNY and CDR2 SVGAGI (reference sequence). The CDR3 contains 15 residues. The V gene lost 6 bases and the J gene lost 3 bases, with 14 bases spanning the gap. As regards this clone: Antigen unknown.

Memory CD4+ cells were the fraction left after CD45RA+ naive selection. The sequenced sample was naive CD4+ T cells sorted from blood. Subset noted: CD45RA+ positively selected. This receptor was identified in a man aged 30-40 years in good health. V gene TRBV6-6 combines with J gene TRBJ2-2, with a tentative D call TRBD1 (6 bases). Here the CDR3 reads CASRYDRLDTGELFF. CDR3 DNA sequence: TGTGCCAGCAGATATGACAGGTTGGACACCGGGGAGCTGTTTTTT.